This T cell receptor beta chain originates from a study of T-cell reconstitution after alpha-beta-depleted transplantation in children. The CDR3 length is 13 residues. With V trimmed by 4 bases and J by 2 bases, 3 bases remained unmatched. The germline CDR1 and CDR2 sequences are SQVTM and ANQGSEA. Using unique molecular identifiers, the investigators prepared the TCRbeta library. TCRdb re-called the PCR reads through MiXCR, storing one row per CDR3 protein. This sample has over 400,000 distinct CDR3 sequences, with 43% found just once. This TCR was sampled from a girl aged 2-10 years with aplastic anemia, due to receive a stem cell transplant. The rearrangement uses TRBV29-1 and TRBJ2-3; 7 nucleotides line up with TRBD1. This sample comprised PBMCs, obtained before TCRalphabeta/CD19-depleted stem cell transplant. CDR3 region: CSVGGQHTDTQYF. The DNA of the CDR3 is TGCAGCGTTGGGGGACAGCACACAGATACGCAGTATTTT.